This T cell receptor (beta chain) was retrieved from a study of blood T cell repertoires in COVID-19 (TCRdb year 2020). Regarding the study in general: Samples covering the acute and convalescent phases of COVID-19 were provided by collaborators in the United States, Italy and Spain. Samples came from the ongoing ImmuneRACE study (first 160 participants) plus 1,254 subjects from 6 global collaborators. Where HLA class I and class II types were available, the types were taken from metadata supplied by the sample provider, not from assay-based typing. A de-identified subject ID, COVID-19 status, age in years and sex were almost always included in the sample metadata. Subjects who had been exposed to COVID-19, were actively infected with it, or had recovered from it provided the deeply sampled blood TCRbeta repertoires that made up the dataset. The prospective study material was composed of cDNA or gDNA derived from T cells, B-cell-depleted T cells, or PBMCs. The repertoires were released in a freely available public database meant as a resource for research on the immune response to SARS-CoV-2.

About this clone itself: Its antigen is currently not known. The record has no base qualities; no much larger clone is one base away.

Via the germline V gene, CDR1 is SGHRS and CDR2 YFSETQ. Clipping removes 3 bases from V and 5 bases from J, with 3 as the unmatched junction base count. The CDR3 contains 14 residues, cysteine and phenylalanine counted. Only the CDR3 portion is preserved as DNA: 42 bases, with reading frame beginning at the first base. At one collaborating source in Seattle, patients were enrolled during active infection and were followed longitudinally through the course of disease. Collaborating institutions collected whole blood in K2EDTA tubes following their own protocols. For TCRbeta analysis, collaborator samples were shipped as frozen whole blood, as isolated PBMCs, or as DNA extracted from either sample type. The immunoSEQ Assay, a bias-controlled multiplex PCR, was used to amplify TCRbeta CDR3 regions from genomic DNA. Processing in the source paper ran as follows. The number of nucleated cells in each sample was estimated by amplification of reference gene primers within the assay. To quantify the absolute abundance of each unique TCRbeta CDR3 rearrangement, sequence reads were collapsed and filtered. For each sample, productive Simpson clonality was calculated as the square root of Simpson's diversity index across productive rearrangements. Entries here come from immuneACCESS through TCRdb and include only in-frame sequences with V and J called. Some clones fail to appear in such tables; in the studies checked, an unresolved V gene covers under half of the shortfall, and the cause of the remainder is unknown. V and J calls and clone size are given by that table; D and trimming were obtained from the DNA. The sample contains more than 300,000 clones, about 90% of them found a single time. Around 9.3% of the sample lies in the top ten.

What the work shows at the level of the full study, not this receptor alone: The quantity of clinical and demographic metadata differed by source and by participant and was supplied without curation.

The sequence was collected from a woman aged 25 to 39 with COVID-19, enrolled during active disease. Source material: peripheral blood. The sequence is built from TRBV5-1 and TRBJ2-3; a stretch of 10 junction bases matches TRBD2. The DNA sequence is as follows: TGCGCCAGCAGCTCCCGACTAGCGGGAGATACGCAGTATTTT. It encodes CASSSRLAGDTQYF.